This T cell receptor (beta chain) stems from a study of T cell responses to AZD1222 COVID-19 vaccine. The study, taken as a whole, reports: Donors were largely white British and mainly female; clonal diversity was possibly underestimated. Repertoires were obtained only post-peak T cell response. Variant regions that are unmutated are reportedly the target of nearly half of spike-specific TCRs. Spike-spanning, vaccine-associated CD4 TCRs were dominant at 160-218 and 743-854.

With regard to this clone: Its antigen remains unidentified.

Repertoires were generated with immunoSEQ multiplex PCR, while TCRdb's copy carries only in-frame clones and drops some. Of about 200,000 clones listed, more than 85% were seen once; the top ten hold approximately 1%. Germline loops: CDR1 MNHEY, CDR2 SVGEGT. Trimming cost V 5 bases and J 8 bases, with 8 bases left between them. The CDR3 totals 11 residues. The starting material was peripheral blood, obtained on day 0 of MenACWY control vaccination. This clonotype was sampled from an adult in good health. The V gene is TRBV6-2 or TRBV6-3, the J gene TRBJ2-3; D uncertain. The CDR3 DNA reads as TGTGCCAGCAGTGCCCCAGGTACGCAGTATTTT. Its protein is CASSAPGTQYF.